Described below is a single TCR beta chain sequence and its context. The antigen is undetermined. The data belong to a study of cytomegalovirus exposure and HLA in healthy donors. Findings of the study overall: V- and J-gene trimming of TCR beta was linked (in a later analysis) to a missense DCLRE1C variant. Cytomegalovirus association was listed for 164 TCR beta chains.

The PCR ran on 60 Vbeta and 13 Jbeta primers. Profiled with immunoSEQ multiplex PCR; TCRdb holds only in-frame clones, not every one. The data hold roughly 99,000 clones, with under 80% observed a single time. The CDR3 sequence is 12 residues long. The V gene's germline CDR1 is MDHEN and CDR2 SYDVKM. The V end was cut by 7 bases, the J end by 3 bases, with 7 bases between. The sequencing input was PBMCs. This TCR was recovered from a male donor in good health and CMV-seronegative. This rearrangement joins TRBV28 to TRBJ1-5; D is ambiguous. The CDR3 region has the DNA TGTGCCAGCACGAGATTCAATCAGCCCCAGCATTTT. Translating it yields CASTRFNQPQHF.